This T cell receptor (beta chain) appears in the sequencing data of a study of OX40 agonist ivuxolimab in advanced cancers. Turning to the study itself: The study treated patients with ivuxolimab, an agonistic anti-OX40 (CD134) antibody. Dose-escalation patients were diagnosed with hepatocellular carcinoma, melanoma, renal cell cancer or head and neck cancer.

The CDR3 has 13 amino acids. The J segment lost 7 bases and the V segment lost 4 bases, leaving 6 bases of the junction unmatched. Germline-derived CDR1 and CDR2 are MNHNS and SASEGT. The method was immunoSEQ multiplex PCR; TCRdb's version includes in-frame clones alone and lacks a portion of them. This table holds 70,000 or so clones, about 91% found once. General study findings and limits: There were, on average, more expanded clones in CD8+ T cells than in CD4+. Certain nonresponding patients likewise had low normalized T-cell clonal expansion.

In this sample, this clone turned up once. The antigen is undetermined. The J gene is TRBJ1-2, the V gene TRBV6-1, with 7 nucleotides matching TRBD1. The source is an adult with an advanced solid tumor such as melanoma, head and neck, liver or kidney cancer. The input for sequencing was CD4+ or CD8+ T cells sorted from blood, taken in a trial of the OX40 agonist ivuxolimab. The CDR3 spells CASSARQGSGYTF. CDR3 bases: TGTGCCAGCAGTGCACGACAGGGTTCTGGCTACACCTTC.